One T cell receptor beta chain is described in this entry. This entry belongs to a study of blood T cell repertoires in COVID-19. Study at large: The United States, Italy and Spain provided the acute and convalescent COVID-19 samples. PBMCs, B-cell-depleted T cells, or T cells were the source of the cDNA or gDNA that made up the material.

Sequencing was performed with immunoSEQ multiplex PCR; in TCRdb, only in-frame clones are kept and a portion is missing. The data hold about 240,000 clones, with 75% to 85% observed a single time. Germline values: CDR1 LNHDA, CDR2 SQIVND (reference sequence). This CDR3 has 15 residues. V was trimmed by 7 bases and J by 4 bases, leaving 17 bases between them. The TCR sequence derives from a human donor in a cohort sampled during active COVID-19. The sample consisted of peripheral blood. The chain is built from TRBV19 and TRBJ1-5; a possible D gene is TRBD1 (5 bases). The CDR3 coding sequence is TGTGCCAGTATTCTAAGGGGCAGCTTGAATCAGCCCCAGCATTTT. Translated: CASILRGSLNQPQHF.